The 15 T cell receptor beta chains below come from one sample, sequenced in a study of blood T cell repertoires in COVID-19 (dated by TCRdb to the early 2020s). Receptors were amplified or captured by the immunoSEQ multiplex PCR assay. Drawn from immuneACCESS, this table holds only the in-frame rearrangements with V and J called that TCRdb kept. Clones are partly lost; checked studies trace under half to an unresolved V gene and leave the rest unexplained. The sample includes about 400,000 clones, with about 90% observed a single time. The top ten clonotypes cover under 2% of the sample. Sequencing was performed on PBMCs or T cells enriched from blood (not recorded which). These TCRs come from a woman aged 18-29 years with acute COVID-19.

V is TRBV27 and J is TRBJ2-1, with a weak D call TRBD1 (5 bases). Trimming removed 2 bases at V and 8 bases at J, with 19 bases between. This CDR3 contains 16 residues. CDR1 is MNHEY, CDR2 SMNVEV, per germline (reference sequence). The CDR3 DNA reads as TGTGCCAGCAGTTTAAGTCGGACACAGAACCCTTATGAGCAGTTCTTC. Protein sequence: CASSLSRTQNPYEQFF.

This clone was picked up many times. This chain connects TRBV2 to TRBJ2-5; the match to TRBD1 covers 8 bases. This CDR3 contains 14 residues. The germline CDR1 and CDR2 sequences are SNHLY and FYNNEI. The V segment lost 7 bases and the J segment 1 base; nucleotides outside the gene matches: 5. In nucleotides, the CDR3 is TGTGCCAGCAATGTCCAGGGGGCCCAAGAGACCCAGTACTTC. Translating it yields CASNVQGAQETQYF.

The genes are TRBV27 and TRBJ1-2, with 8 bases matching TRBD1. Germline CDR1 MNHEY, CDR2 SMNVEV (reference sequence). V was pared by 1 base and J by 6 bases, with 1 base of the junction left unmatched. The CDR3 is made up of 13 amino acids. CDR3 DNA: TGTGCCAGCAGTTTATTACAGGGGGATGGCTACACCTTC. Translated, it gives CASSLLQGDGYTF.

The gene calls are TRBV18 and TRBJ1-4; maybe TRBD1 (5 bases). The CDR3 contains 15 residues. The germline V and J ends were trimmed by 6 bases and 4 bases, with 15 bases remaining between them. Per the germline V gene, CDR1 is KGHSH and CDR2 is LQKENI. The CDR3: CASSPGPGFNEKLFF. In DNA, the CDR3 is TGTGCCAGCTCCCCCGGTCCAGGGTTTAATGAAAAACTGTTTTTT.

In this sample, this clone turned up a few times. The chain is built from TRBV7-9 and TRBJ2-4, with D perhaps TRBD2 (5 bases). V was clipped by 2 bases and J by 7 bases, with 12 bases between them. The CDR3 totals 14 residues. From germline, CDR1 is SEHNR and CDR2 FQNEAQ (reference sequence). The CDR3 coding sequence is TGTGCCAGCAGCTTAAATGGTGGCGGGAACATTCAGTACTTC. Translation: CASSLNGGGNIQYF.

This chain uses TRBV7-8 with TRBJ2-3, with 8 nucleotides matching TRBD2. In germline, CDR1 is SGHVS, CDR2 FQNEAQ. This CDR3 spans 18 amino acids. Losses at the gene ends were 3 bases for V and 3 bases for J; bases not matched to a gene: 14. In DNA, the CDR3 is TGTGCCAGCAGCTTCCCTAGAACCGGGACTAGGAGGACAGATACGCAGTATTTT. Translated, it gives CASSFPRTGTRRTDTQYF.

The chain is built from TRBV27 and TRBJ1-6; D possibly corresponds to TRBD1 (6 bases). CDR1 MNHEY and CDR2 SMNVEV come from the germline V gene (reference sequence). Trimming stripped 8 bases from V and 9 bases from J, with 17 bases between. CDR3 length equals 14 residues. This CDR3 is CASGYLGQPSPLHF. In nucleotides, the CDR3 is TGTGCCAGCGGTTATCTCGGACAGCCTTCACCCCTCCACTTT.

This clone was seen just once. This chain connects TRBV28 to TRBJ2-1, with 7 bases aligning to TRBD1. J gave up 2 bases and V 3 bases, and 13 bases lay outside the gene matches. The CDR3 is 18 amino acids. The germline V gene has CDR1 MDHEN and CDR2 SYDVKM. The CDR3 region has the DNA TGTGCCAGCAGTTTTGACAGGGAGATAAGAGGGACCTACAATGAGCAGTTCTTC. Protein sequence: CASSFDREIRGTYNEQFF.

The J gene is TRBJ2-6, the V gene TRBV5-1; D is unclear. In germline, CDR1 is SGHRS, CDR2 YFSETQ. Trimming pared 0 bases from V and 0 bases from J, leaving 7 bases between. The CDR3 covers 16 residues. This chain's CDR3 is CASSLAGDSGANVLTF. In DNA, the CDR3 is TGCGCCAGCAGCTTGGCCGGTGACTCTGGGGCCAACGTCCTGACTTTC. The whole variable domain, remainder taken from reference TRBV5-1 and TRBJ2-6, is KAGVTQTPRYLIKTRGQQVTLSCSPISGHRSVSWYQQTPGQGLQFLFEYFSETQRNKGNFPGRFSGRQFSNSRSEMNVSTLELGDSALYLCASSLAGDSGANVLTFGAGSRLTVL.

This clone has just one count. V gene TRBV28 combines with J gene TRBJ2-1; the match to TRBD1 covers 9 bases. J lost 1 base, V lost 8 bases, and 12 bases had no gene match. There are 17 residues in the CDR3. Germline CDR1 and CDR2: MDHEN and SYDVKM. The CDR3 protein is CASLPEPGQGSYNEQFF. CDR3 coding DNA: TGTGCCAGCCTCCCCGAGCCGGGACAGGGATCCTACAATGAGCAGTTCTTC. Using reference TRBV28 and TRBJ2-1 for the parts outside the CDR3, the full variable domain is DVKVTQSSRYLVKRTGEKVFLECVQDMDHENMFWYRQDPGLGLRLIYFSYDVKMKEKGDIPEGYSVSREKKERFSLILESASTNQTSMYLCASLPEPGQGSYNEQFFGPGTRLTVL.

With respect to this clone: Within the sample, other DNA sequences also encode this same CDR3. The chain is built from TRBV5-6 and TRBJ1-6; TRBD1 aligns across 7 bases. Germline values: CDR1 SGHDT, CDR2 YYEEEE. The CDR3 is 15 residues long. The V segment lost 0 bases and the J segment 5 bases; nucleotides outside the gene matches: 2. CDR3 region: CASSLGQGDNSPLHF. CDR3 DNA sequence: TGTGCCAGCAGCTTGGGGCAGGGGGATAATTCACCCCTCCACTTT.

V is TRBV2 and J is TRBJ1-3, with D unresolved. There are 14 residues in the CDR3. Germline V gene data show CDR1 as SNHLY and CDR2 as FYNNEI. V gave up 5 bases and J gave up 3 bases, with 11 bases separating them. The CDR3 loop is CASSPRRDGNTIYF. CDR3 DNA: TGTGCCAGCAGTCCCCGTAGAGATGGAAACACCATATATTTT.

J is TRBJ2-2 and V is TRBV29-1; 10 positions match TRBD1. The germline CDR1 and CDR2 sequences are SQVTM and ANQGSEA. There are 20 residues in the CDR3. J was trimmed by 2 bases and V by 2 bases; bases with no gene match: 17. The CDR3 spells CSVETARDRGKSINTGELFF. The DNA of the CDR3 is TGCAGCGTTGAAACAGCCCGGGACAGGGGAAAGAGCATTAACACCGGGGAGCTGTTTTTT.

V gene TRBV3-1 (or the pseudogene TRBV3-2) combines with J gene TRBJ1-1; D unresolved. The CDR3 is 14 amino acids. Trimming removed 3 bases from V and 3 bases from J, with 11 bases in between. CDR1 and CDR2 (germline): LGHDT, YNNKEL (reference sequence). The CDR3 spells CASSHTAGDTEAFF. The CDR3 bases are TGTGCCAGCAGCCACACGGCGGGAGACACTGAAGCTTTCTTT.

The chain has TRBV4-3 and TRBJ2-7, with TRBD2 matching 15 bases. The CDR3 loop spans 14 amino acids. Germline V lookup: CDR1 LGHNA, CDR2 YSLEER. Germline trimming cut 4 bases from V and 6 bases from J; bases unmatched to any gene: 1. Here the CDR3 reads CASSPGLAGGEQYF. The DNA of the CDR3 is TGCGCCAGCAGCCCGGGACTAGCGGGGGGCGAGCAGTACTTC.